This passage covers 10 T cell receptor beta chains from one sample sequenced in a study of T cells in Graves' hyperthyroidism and ophthalmopathy. TCR beta CDR3 region amplification was performed from RNA transcripts. First-round RT-PCR targeting the TCR CDR3 was performed with the HTBI primer set. TCRdb analysed the multiplex PCR reads with MiXCR anew, one entry per CDR3 protein. Here the sample spans 350,000 or so distinct CDR3 sequences, about a sixth being singletons. The sequencing input was blood. All receptors derive from a middle-aged woman with Graves' ophthalmopathy.

V is TRBV6-1 and J is TRBJ1-5, with D unresolved. V dropped 3 bases and J dropped 6 bases, with 15 bases sitting between them. Germline-derived CDR1 and CDR2 are MNHNS and SASEGT. This CDR3 region has 15 residues. CDR3 coding DNA: TGTGCCAGCAGTGAGCCGGGTGTGGGGTCTCAGCCCCAGCATTTT. Translating gives CASSEPGVGSQPQHF.

This clonotype was seen repeatedly, ten times or more. The CDR3 region has the DNA TGTGCCAGCAGCTTCATCAGCACCTACGAGCAGTACTTC. It codes for CASSFISTYEQYF. This sequence joins TRBV5-6 and TRBJ2-7; unclear D gene. V was shortened by 2 bases and J by 2 bases, with 8 bases between the two germline ends. This CDR3 comprises 13 residues. CDR1 and CDR2 from the germline V gene are SGHDT and YYEEEE.

CDR3 nucleotides: TGTGCCAGCACTATTAAGGGGAACACTGAAGCTTTCTTT. Residues: CASTIKGNTEAFF. V and J are TRBV6-1 and TRBJ1-1, with D unclear. Germline CDR1 MNHNS, CDR2 SASEGT. V lost 7 bases, J lost 1 base, and 10 bases lay in between. The CDR3 has 13 amino acids.

This clonotype has ten or more counts. The chain joins TRBV12-3 or TRBV12-4 to TRBJ1-1, with unresolved D. The ends were cut back, 2 bases at V and 5 bases at J, with 6 bases in the middle. This CDR3 contains 12 residues. The DNA of the CDR3 is TGTGCCAGCAGTTTAAAAGGAACTGAAGCTTTCTTT. It codes for CASSLKGTEAFF.

In its sample, this clonotype was seen many times. The chain employs TRBV9 and TRBJ2-7; D might be TRBD2 (5 bases). Between the trimmed V and J ends, which lost 0 bases and 0 bases, there was a span of 13 bases. The CDR3 runs 16 residues. Looked up from germline, CDR1 is SGDLS and CDR2 is YYNGEE. Here the CDR3 reads CASSVGGDLSSYEQYF. The CDR3 DNA reads as TGTGCCAGCAGCGTAGGGGGAGACTTAAGCTCCTACGAGCAGTACTTC.

This clonotype was seen at least ten times. The chain is built from TRBV9 and TRBJ2-2; D is ambiguous. CDR1 is SGDLS, CDR2 YYNGEE, per germline. V shed 4 bases and J shed 2 bases, with 15 bases lying between them. This CDR3 spans 16 amino acids. The CDR3 DNA is TGTGCCAGCAGCCCCCCAGGTATCTTCAACACCGGGGAGCTGTTTTTT. As protein: CASSPPGIFNTGELFF.

This clonotype occurred a few times. This chain joins TRBV18 and TRBJ1-1, with 8 bases lining up with TRBD1. Per the germline V gene, CDR1 is KGHSH and CDR2 is LQKENI. This CDR3 has 18 residues. Losses at the gene ends were 4 bases for V and 1 base for J; bases not matched to a gene: 14. The CDR3 DNA reads TGTGCCAGCTCACGCAACCCCGGGACAGGTGTCGCGAACACTGAAGCTTTCTTT. Translating gives CASSRNPGTGVANTEAFF.

This clonotype occurred many times. The J gene is TRBJ2-7, the V gene TRBV28; D call uncertain. The CDR3 runs to 11 residues. Looked up from germline, CDR1 is MDHEN and CDR2 is SYDVKM. V lost 4 bases and J lost 3, with 4 bases in between. CDR3 loop: CASSSHYEQYF. The DNA for the CDR3 is TGTGCCAGCAGTTCCCACTACGAGCAGTACTTC. Together with reference TRBV28 and TRBJ2-7, the CDR3 gives the full variable domain: DVKVTQSSRYLVKRTGEKVFLECVQDMDHENMFWYRQDPGLGLRLIYFSYDVKMKEKGDIPEGYSVSREKKERFSLILESASTNQTSMYLCASSSHYEQYFGPGTRLTVT.

This clonotype has a count of ten or more. The V call is TRBV12-5, the J call TRBJ1-2; D remains ambiguous. This CDR3 has 14 amino acids. Germline V gene data show CDR1 as LGHNT and CDR2 as FRNRAP. Between the trimmed V and J ends, which lost 5 bases and 2 bases, there was a span of 12 bases. This CDR3 reads CASGPEYPNYGYTF. The CDR3 DNA reads as TGTGCTAGTGGTCCCGAATATCCAAACTATGGCTACACCTTC.

This clonotype was counted ten times or more. The chain carries TRBV6-1 and TRBJ1-1, with unresolved D. Trimming left V 1 base short and J 7 bases short, with 7 bases between. Germline V lookup: CDR1 MNHNS, CDR2 SASEGT. CDR3 length equals 12 residues. The CDR3 region is CASSEGWYEAFF. The CDR3 DNA reads as TGTGCCAGCAGTGAAGGTTGGTATGAAGCTTTCTTT.